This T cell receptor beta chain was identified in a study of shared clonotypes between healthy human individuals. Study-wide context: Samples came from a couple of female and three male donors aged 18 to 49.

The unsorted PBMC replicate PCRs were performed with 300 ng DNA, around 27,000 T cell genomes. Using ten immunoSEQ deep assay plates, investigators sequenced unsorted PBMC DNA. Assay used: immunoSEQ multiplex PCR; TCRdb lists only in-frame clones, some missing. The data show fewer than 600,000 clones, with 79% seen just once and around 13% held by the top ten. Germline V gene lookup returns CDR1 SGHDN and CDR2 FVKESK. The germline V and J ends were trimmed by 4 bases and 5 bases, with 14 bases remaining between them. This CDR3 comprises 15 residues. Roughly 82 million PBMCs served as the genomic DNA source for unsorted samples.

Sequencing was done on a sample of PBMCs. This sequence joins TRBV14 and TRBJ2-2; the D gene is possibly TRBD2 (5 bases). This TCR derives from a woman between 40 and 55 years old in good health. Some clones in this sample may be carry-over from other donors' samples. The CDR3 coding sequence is TGTGCCAGCAGCCTAGGAGGATGGAATACCGGGGAGCTGTTTTTT. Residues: CASSLGGWNTGELFF.